This T cell receptor beta chain appears in the sequencing data of a study of blood T cell repertoires in COVID-19. Study background: The United States, Italy and Spain supplied acute and convalescent COVID-19 samples. T cells, B-cell-depleted T cells, or PBMCs supplied cDNA or gDNA.

Data came from immunoSEQ multiplex PCR; TCRdb stores just in-frame clones and leaves some out. The data contain over 150,000 clones, 70% to 90% of them seen just once; the ten biggest clones take up around 8.4%. CDR3 size: 14 residues. Germline CDR1 and CDR2: LNHDA and SQIVND (reference sequence). Trimming pared 10 bases from V and 7 bases from J, leaving 20 bases between. The genes are TRBV19 and TRBJ1-5; no firm D call. The source material was peripheral blood. This clonotype originated in a woman older than 75 with COVID-19, enrolled during active disease. The CDR3 bases are TGTGCCACTGGAGTAGGGAGGTCGTGGCAGCCCCAGCATTTT. Protein: CATGVGRSWQPQHF.